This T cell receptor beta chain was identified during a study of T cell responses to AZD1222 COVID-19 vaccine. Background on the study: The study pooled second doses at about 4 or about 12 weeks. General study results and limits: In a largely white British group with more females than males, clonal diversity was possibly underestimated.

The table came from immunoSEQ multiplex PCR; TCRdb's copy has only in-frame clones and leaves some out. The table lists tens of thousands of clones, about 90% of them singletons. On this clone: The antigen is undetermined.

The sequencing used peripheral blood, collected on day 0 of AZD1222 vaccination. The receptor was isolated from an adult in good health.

CDR3 region: CASSKGGGLEQYF. CDR3 DNA: TGTGCCAGCAGTAAGGGAGGAGGTCTCGAGCAGTACTTC. V gene TRBV12-3 or TRBV12-4 combines with J gene TRBJ2-7; tentative D call: TRBD2 (6 bases). V was clipped by 5 bases and J by 6 bases, with 14 bases between them. The CDR3 contains 13 residues.